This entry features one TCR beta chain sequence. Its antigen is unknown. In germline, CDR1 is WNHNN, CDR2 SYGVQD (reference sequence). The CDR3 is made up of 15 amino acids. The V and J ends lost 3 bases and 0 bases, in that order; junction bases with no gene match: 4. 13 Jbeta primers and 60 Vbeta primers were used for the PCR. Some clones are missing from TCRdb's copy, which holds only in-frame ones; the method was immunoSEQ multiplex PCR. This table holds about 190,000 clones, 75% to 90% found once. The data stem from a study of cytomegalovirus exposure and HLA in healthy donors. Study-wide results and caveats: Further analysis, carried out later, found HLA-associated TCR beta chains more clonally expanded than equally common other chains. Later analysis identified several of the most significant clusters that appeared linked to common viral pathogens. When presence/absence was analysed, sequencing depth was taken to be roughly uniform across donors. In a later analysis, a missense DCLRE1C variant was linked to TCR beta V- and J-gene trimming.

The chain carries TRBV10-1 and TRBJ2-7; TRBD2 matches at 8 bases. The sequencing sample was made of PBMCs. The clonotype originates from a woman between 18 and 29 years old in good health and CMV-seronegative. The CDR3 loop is CASSDGLASSYEQYF. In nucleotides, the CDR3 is TGCGCCAGCAGTGACGGACTAGCTTCCTCCTACGAGCAGTACTTC.